This record looks at one T cell receptor beta chain sequence and its context. These data belong to a study of shared clonotypes between healthy human individuals. Trimming at V came to 5 bases and at J to 1 base, leaving 14 bases not matched to a gene. The germline CDR1 and CDR2 sequences are ENHRY and SYGVKD. This CDR3 region has 18 residues. Produced via immunoSEQ multiplex PCR; TCRdb's table is partial and in-frame only. The sample contains some 1,600,000 clones, 95% to 99% of which appear only once. Material: naive CD4+ T cells sorted from blood. Regarding subset: CD45RA+ positively selected. This TCR came from a man between 25 and 39 years old in good health. J is TRBJ1-2 and V is TRBV10-3, with 9 bases that match TRBD1. The CDR3 region has the DNA TGTGCCATCAGTTCAAACCCCCGGGACAGGGATGGTAACTATGGCTACACCTTC. This sequence encodes CAISSNPRDRDGNYGYTF.